One sample yielded the 29 T cell receptor beta chains listed below, sequenced in a study of shared clonotypes between healthy human individuals. Clones were read by immunoSEQ multiplex PCR, and TCRdb kept only the in-frame ones, dropping some. The data show a few million clones, approximately 93% seen once. The specimen sequenced was naive CD4+ T cells from PBMCs. Subset in this sample: CD45RA+ positively selected. Every receptor here comes from a man aged 18 to 30 in good health. Some clones in this sample may be carry-over from other donors' samples.

The rearrangement links TRBV5-4 to TRBJ2-2; 8 bases align to TRBD2. V was pared by 4 bases and J by 0 bases, with 8 bases of the junction left unmatched. The V gene's germline CDR1 is SGHNT and CDR2 YYREEE (reference sequence). CDR3 size: 17 residues. In DNA, the CDR3 is TGTGCCAGCAGCCCGAGAAGCGGGGGTGCGAACACCGGGGAGCTGTTTTTT. This gives the protein CASSPRSGGANTGELFF.

The rearrangement uses TRBV29-1 and TRBJ1-2, with TRBD1 matching over 7 bases. CDR1 and CDR2 from the germline V gene are SQVTM and ANQGSEA. The CDR3 runs to 15 residues. Trimming took 6 bases from V and 2 from J; bases not matched to a gene: 12. In nucleotides, the CDR3 is TGCAGCGTCCCCCTAGGGGGGACAGCCAACTATGGCTACACCTTC. Its protein is CSVPLGGTANYGYTF.

Note on this clone: Other DNA variants within this sample encode the same CDR3. The J gene is TRBJ2-2, the V gene TRBV2, with D perhaps matching TRBD2 (5 bases). This CDR3 comprises 14 residues. Germline-derived CDR1 and CDR2 are SNHLY and FYNNEI. Trimming took 5 bases from V and 0 from J, leaving 7 bases between them. Here the CDR3 DNA reads TGTGCCAGCAGTACCGGGGCGAACACCGGGGAGCTGTTTTTT. This codes for CASSTGANTGELFF.

The gene calls are TRBV4-2 and TRBJ2-7; 9 positions agree with TRBD2. Germline CDR1 reads LGHNA; CDR2 reads YNFKEQ. The CDR3 sequence is 16 residues long. The V segment lost 0 bases and the J segment 4 bases; nucleotides outside the gene matches: 7. The DNA of the CDR3 is TGTGCCAGCAGCCAAGATTGGGCGGGAGGGAAGTACGAGCAGTACTTC. It is translated as CASSQDWAGGKYEQYF.

The chain recombines TRBV6-5 with TRBJ1-2; 8 bases map to TRBD1. The CDR3 runs 16 residues. J was trimmed by 4 bases and V by 0 bases; bases with no gene match: 7. Germline V lookup: CDR1 MNHEY, CDR2 SVGAGI. The CDR3 here is CASSYSSAGGAYGYTF. The DNA for the CDR3 is TGTGCCAGCAGTTACTCGAGTGCAGGGGGCGCCTATGGCTACACCTTC.

This chain joins TRBV19 and TRBJ1-4; D unresolved. There are 17 residues in the CDR3. Between the trimmed V and J ends, which lost 6 bases and 2 bases, there was a span of 19 bases. Germline V gives CDR1 LNHDA, CDR2 SQIVND (reference sequence). CDR3 in DNA: TGTGCCAGTAGGAGCCCACGAAGCCCTCTTACTAATGAAAAACTGTTTTTT. This encodes CASRSPRSPLTNEKLFF.

The chain has TRBV29-1 and TRBJ2-3; no reliable D call. CDR3 length equals 12 residues. Germline-derived CDR1 and CDR2 are SQVTM and ANQGSEA. Trimming shortened V by 5 bases and J by 4 bases, and 10 bases separated the two germline ends. CDR3 in DNA: TGCAGCGTTCTAGTGGGTGCAGATACGCAGTATTTT. This codes for CSVLVGADTQYF.

Turning to this clone: Additional DNA sequences in this sample encode the identical CDR3. CDR3 bases: TGTGCCAGCAGTTTATCGGGCGGGGCTAACTATGGCTACACCTTC. This codes for CASSLSGGANYGYTF. The chain is built from TRBV28 and TRBJ1-2; no clear D. V shed 1 base and J shed 0 bases, with 9 bases lying between them. In germline, CDR1 is MDHEN, CDR2 SYDVKM. The CDR3 is made up of 15 amino acids.

The V and J genes are TRBV2 and TRBJ1-1; 7 bases are a match to TRBD1. The CDR3 totals 14 residues. V dropped 5 bases and J dropped 3; count of bases not matched to a gene: 6. Per the germline V gene, CDR1 is SNHLY and CDR2 is FYNNEI. The CDR3 protein is CASSLQGRDTEAFF. In DNA, the CDR3 is TGTGCCAGCAGTTTACAGGGGAGGGACACTGAAGCTTTCTTT.

The rearrangement links TRBV28 to TRBJ1-2; 10 positions match TRBD1. Looked up from germline, CDR1 is MDHEN and CDR2 is SYDVKM. CDR3 length: 13 residues. The CDR3 is CAGTGESGYGYTF. The CDR3 DNA follows: TGTGCAGGGACAGGGGAATCAGGCTATGGCTACACCTTC.

The chain couples TRBV7-3 to TRBJ2-1, with TRBD2 matching over 14 bases. This CDR3 has 15 amino acids. From germline, CDR1 is SGHTA and CDR2 FQGTGA. The J segment lost 10 bases and the V segment lost 5 bases, leaving 7 bases of the junction unmatched. The CDR3 here is CASSAPGTSGGEQFF. DNA for the CDR3: TGTGCCAGCAGCGCGCCCGGGACTAGCGGGGGCGAGCAGTTCTTC.

The V and J genes are TRBV27 and TRBJ1-2; D perhaps matches TRBD1 (5 bases). V was cut by 1 base and J by 7 bases, with 16 bases left in between. This CDR3 spans 15 amino acids. The germline gives CDR1 MNHEY, CDR2 SMNVEV (reference sequence). CDR3 in amino acids: CASSLFGGSASGYTF. CDR3 coding DNA: TGTGCCAGCAGTTTATTCGGGGGATCGGCGAGTGGCTACACCTTC.

V gene TRBV2 combines with J gene TRBJ1-1; perhaps TRBD1 as D (6 bases). CDR3 length: 15 residues. Per germline, CDR1 SNHLY and CDR2 FYNNEI. Trimming removed 5 bases at V and 1 base at J, with 14 bases between. The CDR3 region is CASSSQGSRNTEAFF. The CDR3 DNA follows: TGTGCCAGCAGTTCTCAGGGGTCTCGGAACACTGAAGCTTTCTTT.

The rearrangement links TRBV7-9 to TRBJ2-5; TRBD1 agrees at 8 bases. The V and J ends lost 4 bases and 5 bases, in that order; junction bases with no gene match: 6. The CDR3 runs to 14 residues. The germline V gene encodes CDR1 SEHNR and CDR2 FQNEAQ (reference sequence). The CDR3 spells CASSSTGGTETQYF. In DNA, the CDR3 is TGTGCCAGCAGCTCTACAGGGGGGACGGAGACCCAGTACTTC.

The rearrangement joins TRBV5-6 to TRBJ1-5; TRBD1 agrees at 8 bases. The CDR3 extends over 14 amino acids. V lost 5 bases, J lost 4 bases, and 5 bases stayed unmatched. Germline lookup yields CDR1 SGHDT and CDR2 YYEEEE. The CDR3 is CASRRQGSNQPQHF. DNA for the CDR3: TGTGCCAGCAGGCGACAGGGGTCTAATCAGCCCCAGCATTTT.

V gene TRBV20-1 combines with J gene TRBJ1-4; D is unresolved. CDR3 length: 11 residues. Germline V gives CDR1 DFQATT, CDR2 SNEGSKA (reference sequence). Trimming stripped 7 bases from V and 0 bases from J, with 3 bases between. CDR3 loop: CSVATNEKLFF. In nucleotides, the CDR3 is TGCAGTGTTGCAACTAATGAAAAACTGTTTTTT.

This clone was seen a single time. The chain recombines TRBV28 with TRBJ1-1; D gene ambiguous. This CDR3 has 14 amino acids. With 5 bases removed from V and 0 bases from J, the gap between germline ends came to 10 bases. CDR1 and CDR2 (germline): MDHEN, SYDVKM. CDR3 nucleotides: TGTGCCAGCAGTAAGCCGGGGATGAACACTGAAGCTTTCTTT. It yields the protein CASSKPGMNTEAFF. Variable domain in full (rest from reference TRBV28 and TRBJ1-1): DVKVTQSSRYLVKRTGEKVFLECVQDMDHENMFWYRQDPGLGLRLIYFSYDVKMKEKGDIPEGYSVSREKKERFSLILESASTNQTSMYLCASSKPGMNTEAFFGQGTRLTVV.

In regard to this clone: A read error may produce the germline difference seen at one junction end. The chain carries TRBV28 and TRBJ2-7, with D tentatively TRBD1 (7 bases). CDR3 length: 12 amino acids. The germline V gene has CDR1 MDHEN and CDR2 SYDVKM. The CDR3 DNA reads as TGTGCCAGCAGCCCGGTCGGGAGCCAGGGGGTCTTC. Protein: CASSPVGSQGVF.

In DNA form, the CDR3 reads TGTGCCAGCACCACCCCAGGGCAGGATTATGGCTACACCTTC. Its protein product is CASTTPGQDYGYTF. The chain employs TRBV28 and TRBJ1-2; a weak D match, TRBD1 (5 bases). Germline-derived CDR1 and CDR2 are MDHEN and SYDVKM. The CDR3 totals 14 residues. Trimming stripped 7 bases from V and 5 bases from J, with 17 bases between.

The chain employs TRBV11-2 and TRBJ2-1, with unresolved D. CDR3 length equals 14 residues. Trimming pared 5 bases from V and 0 bases from J, leaving 8 bases between. Germline loops: CDR1 SGHAT, CDR2 FQNNGV. CDR3 in amino acids: CASSPQNSYNEQFF. The DNA for the CDR3 is TGTGCCAGCAGCCCACAAAACTCCTACAATGAGCAGTTCTTC.

The chain carries TRBV6-1 and TRBJ1-5; D perhaps matches TRBD1 (5 bases). Deletions cut 3 bases from V and 16 bases from J, with 16 bases between. Germline loops: CDR1 MNHNS, CDR2 SASEGT. The CDR3 loop spans 12 amino acids. The CDR3 spells CASSDGTSDRHF. CDR3 DNA sequence: TGTGCCAGCAGTGACGGGACGTCGGACCGCCATTTT.

As for this clone: Other DNA variants within this sample encode the same CDR3. The V call is TRBV7-2, the J call TRBJ2-3, with no clear D. The germline gives CDR1 SGHTA, CDR2 FQGNSA. This CDR3 has 12 residues. V shed 1 base and J shed 4 bases, with 3 bases lying between them. The CDR3 region is CASSLVADTQYF. Here the CDR3 DNA reads TGTGCCAGCAGCTTAGTGGCAGATACGCAGTATTTT.

The genes are TRBV30 and TRBJ2-2; D unresolved. CDR1 and CDR2 (germline): GTSNPN, SVGIG (reference sequence). Trimming removed 1 base from V and 4 bases from J, with 10 bases in between. The CDR3 has 14 amino acids. The CDR3 region is CAWSATRSTGELFF. The CDR3, as DNA: TGTGCCTGGAGTGCCACCCGAAGCACCGGGGAGCTGTTTTTT.

The chain is built from TRBV4-3 and TRBJ1-3; weak D call: TRBD1 (5 bases). V was clipped by 1 base and J by 4 bases, with 20 bases between them. The CDR3 covers 18 residues. Germline V lookup: CDR1 LGHNA, CDR2 YSLEER. This chain's CDR3 is CASSQAGGPALPGNTIYF. Here the CDR3 DNA reads TGCGCCAGCAGCCAAGCCGGGGGACCGGCCTTGCCCGGAAACACCATATATTTT.

The genes are TRBV18 and TRBJ1-5, with D possibly matching TRBD1 (5 bases). V lost 6 bases to trimming and J lost 6 bases, with 15 bases between them. The CDR3 sequence is 14 residues long. The V gene's germline CDR1 is KGHSH and CDR2 LQKENI. In DNA form, the CDR3 reads TGTGCCAGCTCCCAAGAGAGGGACGGTCAGCCCCAGCATTTT. Protein: CASSQERDGQPQHF.

This clone was recorded a few times. This rearrangement joins TRBV10-3 to TRBJ1-1; D remains unclear. The CDR3 contains 13 residues. Trimming cost V 3 bases and J 0 bases, with 5 bases left between them. Germline V gives CDR1 ENHRY, CDR2 SYGVKD. The DNA of the CDR3 is TGTGCCATCAGTGAAATTGTGAACACTGAAGCTTTCTTT. Translated, it gives CAISEIVNTEAFF.

The V and J genes are TRBV25-1 and TRBJ2-3; D is unclear. Deletions cut 10 bases from V and 6 bases from J, with 32 bases between. CDR3 length equals 18 residues. Germline values: CDR1 MGHDK, CDR2 SYGVNS. CDR3: CANPPAQPPRLGGDTQYF. The CDR3 DNA sequence: TGTGCCAACCCACCAGCCCAACCTCCCAGGCTCGGTGGCGATACGCAGTATTTT.

V and J are TRBV2 and TRBJ2-5; TRBD2 aligns across 9 bases. CDR1 SNHLY and CDR2 FYNNEI come from the germline V gene. With V trimmed by 1 base and J by 5 bases, 8 bases remained unmatched. The CDR3 extends over 16 amino acids. CDR3 bases: TGTGCCAGCAGTGAAGGCGGGAGGGCCGGCGGTGAGACCCAGTACTTC. Amino acid sequence: CASSEGGRAGGETQYF.

The J gene is TRBJ2-7, the V gene TRBV21-1; the table's D call of TRBD2 was not tested on the DNA. TRBV21-1 is tagged as a pseudogene. The CDR3 loop spans 15 amino acids. In DNA, the CDR3 is TGTGCCAGCAGCCCCCCTAGAGCCCGAATGGGCGAGCAGTACTTC. Protein sequence: CASSPPRARMGEQYF.